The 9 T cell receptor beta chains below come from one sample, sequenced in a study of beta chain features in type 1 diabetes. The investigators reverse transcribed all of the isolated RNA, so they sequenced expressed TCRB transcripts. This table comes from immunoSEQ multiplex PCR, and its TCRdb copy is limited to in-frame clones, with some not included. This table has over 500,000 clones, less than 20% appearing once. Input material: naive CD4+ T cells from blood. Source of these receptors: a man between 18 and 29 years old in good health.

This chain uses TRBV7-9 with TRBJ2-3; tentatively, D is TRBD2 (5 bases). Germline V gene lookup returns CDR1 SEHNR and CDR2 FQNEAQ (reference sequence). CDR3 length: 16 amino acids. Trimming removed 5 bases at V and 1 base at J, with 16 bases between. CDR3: CASSPSATGGTDTQYF. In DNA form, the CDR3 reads TGTGCCAGCAGCCCCAGCGCCACCGGGGGCACAGATACGCAGTATTTT.

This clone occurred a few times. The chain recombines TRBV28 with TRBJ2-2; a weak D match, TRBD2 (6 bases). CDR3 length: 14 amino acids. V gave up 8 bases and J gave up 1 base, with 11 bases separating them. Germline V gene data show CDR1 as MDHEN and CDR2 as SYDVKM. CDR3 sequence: CASAGRVNTGELFF. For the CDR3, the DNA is TGTGCCAGCGCGGGGCGGGTGAACACCGGGGAGCTGTTTTTT.

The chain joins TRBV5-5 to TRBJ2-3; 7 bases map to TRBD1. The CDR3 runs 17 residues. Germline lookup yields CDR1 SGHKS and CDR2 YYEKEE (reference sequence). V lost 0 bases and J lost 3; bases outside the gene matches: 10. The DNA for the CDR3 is TGTGCCAGCAGCTTGGCCGGGTTTGACAGGGCAACAGATACGCAGTATTTT. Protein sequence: CASSLAGFDRATDTQYF. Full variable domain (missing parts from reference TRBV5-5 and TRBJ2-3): DAGVTQSPTHLIKTRGQQVTLRCSPISGHKSVSWYQQVLGQGPQFIFQYYEKEERGRGNFPDRFSARQFPNYSSELNVNALLLGDSALYLCASSLAGFDRATDTQYFGPGTRLTVL.

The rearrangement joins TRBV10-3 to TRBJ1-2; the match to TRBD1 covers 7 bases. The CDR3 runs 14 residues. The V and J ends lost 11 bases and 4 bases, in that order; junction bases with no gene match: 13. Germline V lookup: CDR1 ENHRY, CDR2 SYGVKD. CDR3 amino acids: CAGHRDSSAYGYTF. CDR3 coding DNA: TGTGCCGGACATCGGGACAGTTCAGCCTATGGCTACACCTTC.

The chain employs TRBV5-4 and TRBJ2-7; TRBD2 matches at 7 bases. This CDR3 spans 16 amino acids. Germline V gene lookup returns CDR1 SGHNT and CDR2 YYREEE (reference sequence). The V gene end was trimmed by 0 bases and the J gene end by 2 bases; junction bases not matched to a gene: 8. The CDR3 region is CASSLAGGGSPYEQYF. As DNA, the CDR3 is TGTGCCAGCAGCTTGGCGGGCGGGGGTTCACCCTACGAGCAGTACTTC.

The CDR3 coding sequence is TGTGCCACCCGGACAGAGCCCTACGAGCAGTACTTC. The encoded protein is CATRTEPYEQYF. The V call is TRBV10-3, the J call TRBJ2-7; D may be TRBD1 (6 bases). The V gene lost 10 bases and the J gene lost 2 bases, with 12 bases spanning the gap. The CDR3 is 12 amino acids. Per the germline V gene, CDR1 is ENHRY and CDR2 is SYGVKD.

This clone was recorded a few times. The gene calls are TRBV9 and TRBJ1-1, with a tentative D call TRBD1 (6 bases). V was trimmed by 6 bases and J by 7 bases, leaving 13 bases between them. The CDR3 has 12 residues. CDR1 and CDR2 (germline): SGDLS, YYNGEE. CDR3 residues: CASTGESGEAFF. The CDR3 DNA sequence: TGTGCCAGCACAGGGGAATCTGGTGAAGCTTTCTTT.

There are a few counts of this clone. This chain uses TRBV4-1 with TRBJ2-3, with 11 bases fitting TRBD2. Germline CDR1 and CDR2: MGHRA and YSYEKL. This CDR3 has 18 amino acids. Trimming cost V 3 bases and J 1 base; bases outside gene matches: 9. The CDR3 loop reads CASSQRDSSGGGTDTQYF. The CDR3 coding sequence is TGCGCCAGCAGCCAGAGGGATAGTAGCGGGGGGGGCACAGATACGCAGTATTTT.

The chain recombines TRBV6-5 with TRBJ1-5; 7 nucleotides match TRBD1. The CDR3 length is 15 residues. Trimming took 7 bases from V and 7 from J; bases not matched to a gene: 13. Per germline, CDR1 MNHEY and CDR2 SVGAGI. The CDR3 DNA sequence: TGTGCCAGCAAACGAGACAGGGTCCCAGGGCAGCCCCAGCATTTT. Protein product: CASKRDRVPGQPQHF.